This T cell receptor beta chain originates from a study of OX40 agonist ivuxolimab in advanced cancers. Study information: Given to patients was ivuxolimab, an agonistic anti-OX40 (CD134) antibody. Ivuxolimab was administered intravenously to patients at 0.01 to 10 mg/kg every 2 weeks.

Trimming stripped 3 bases from V and 2 bases from J, with 20 bases between. The germline CDR1 and CDR2 sequences are SNHLY and FYNNEI. The CDR3 covers 17 residues. Libraries were prepared by immunoSEQ multiplex PCR; TCRdb keeps only in-frame clonotypes and omits some of them. The profile shows about 73,000 clones, just under 90% of them singletons. This sequence was found in an adult with an advanced solid tumor such as melanoma, head and neck, liver or kidney cancer. This specimen consisted of CD4+ or CD8+ T cells sorted from blood, obtained in a trial of the OX40 agonist ivuxolimab. This chain uses TRBV2 with TRBJ2-7; D may be TRBD1 or TRBD2 (5 bases each). CDR3 DNA: TGTGCCAGCAGTGATAGCCCTGACTGGGGGAGTGCCTACGAGCAGTACTTC. Its protein product is CASSDSPDWGSAYEQYF.